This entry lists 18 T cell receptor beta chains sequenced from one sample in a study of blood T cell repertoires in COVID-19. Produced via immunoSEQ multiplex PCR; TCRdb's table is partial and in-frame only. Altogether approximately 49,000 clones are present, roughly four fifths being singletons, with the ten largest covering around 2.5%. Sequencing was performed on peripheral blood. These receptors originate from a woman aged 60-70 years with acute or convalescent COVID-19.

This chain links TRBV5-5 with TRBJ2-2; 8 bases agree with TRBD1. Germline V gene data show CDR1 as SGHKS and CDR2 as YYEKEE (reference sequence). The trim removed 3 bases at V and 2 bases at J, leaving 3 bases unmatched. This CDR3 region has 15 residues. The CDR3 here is CASSWGQVNTGELFF. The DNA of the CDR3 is TGTGCCAGCAGCTGGGGACAGGTCAACACCGGGGAGCTGTTTTTT.

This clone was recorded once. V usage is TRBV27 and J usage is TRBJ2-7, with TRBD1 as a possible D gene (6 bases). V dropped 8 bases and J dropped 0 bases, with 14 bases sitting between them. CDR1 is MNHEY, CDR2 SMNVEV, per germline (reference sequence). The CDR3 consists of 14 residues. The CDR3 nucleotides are TGTGCCAGCGCTTTAACAGGGCTCTCCTACGAGCAGTACTTC. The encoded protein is CASALTGLSYEQYF.

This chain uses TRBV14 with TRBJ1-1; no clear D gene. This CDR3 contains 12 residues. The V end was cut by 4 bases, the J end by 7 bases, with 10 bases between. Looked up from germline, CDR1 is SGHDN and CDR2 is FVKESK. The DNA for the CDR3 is TGTGCCAGCAGCCCATACCAGGATGAAGCTTTCTTT. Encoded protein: CASSPYQDEAFF.

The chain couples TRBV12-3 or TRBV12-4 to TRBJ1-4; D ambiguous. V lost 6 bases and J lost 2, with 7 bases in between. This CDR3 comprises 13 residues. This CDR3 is CASSLRTNEKLFF. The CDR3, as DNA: TGTGCCAGCAGCCTCCGGACTAATGAAAAACTGTTTTTT.

The CDR3 bases are TGTGCCAGCAGTAAGGGACTAGCGGGGATCATTCAGTACTTC. The encoded protein is CASSKGLAGIIQYF. V is TRBV6-2 or TRBV6-3 and J is TRBJ2-4, with 13 bases that match TRBD2. J was trimmed by 9 bases and V by 5 bases; bases with no gene match: 4. CDR1 and CDR2 from the germline V gene are MNHEY and SVGEGT. The CDR3 extends over 14 amino acids.

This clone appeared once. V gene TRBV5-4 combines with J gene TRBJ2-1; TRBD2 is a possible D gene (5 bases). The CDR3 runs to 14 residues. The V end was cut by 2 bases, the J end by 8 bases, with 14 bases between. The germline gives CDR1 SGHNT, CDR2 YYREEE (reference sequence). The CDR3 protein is CASSLPTSNDEQFF. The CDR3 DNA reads TGTGCCAGCAGCTTACCAACTAGTAACGATGAGCAGTTCTTC.

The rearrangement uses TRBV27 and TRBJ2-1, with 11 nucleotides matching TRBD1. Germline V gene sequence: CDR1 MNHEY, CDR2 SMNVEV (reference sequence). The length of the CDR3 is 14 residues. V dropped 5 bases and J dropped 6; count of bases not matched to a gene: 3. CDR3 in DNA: TGTGCCAGCAGTGACGGGACAGGGGGCAATGAGCAGTTCTTC. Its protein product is CASSDGTGGNEQFF.

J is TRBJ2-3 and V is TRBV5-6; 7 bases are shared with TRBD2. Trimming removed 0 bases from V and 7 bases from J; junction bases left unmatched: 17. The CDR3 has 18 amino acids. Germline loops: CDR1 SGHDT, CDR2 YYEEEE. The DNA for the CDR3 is TGTGCCAGCAGCTTGGGGTACATAGCATCCAGAGCGGGGAATACGCAGTATTTT. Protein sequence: CASSLGYIASRAGNTQYF. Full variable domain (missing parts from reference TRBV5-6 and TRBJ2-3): DAGVTQSPTHLIKTRGQQVTLRCSPKSGHDTVSWYQQALGQGPQFIFQYYEEEERQRGNFPDRFSGHQFPNYSSELNVNALLLGDSALYLCASSLGYIASRAGNTQYFGPGTRLTVL.

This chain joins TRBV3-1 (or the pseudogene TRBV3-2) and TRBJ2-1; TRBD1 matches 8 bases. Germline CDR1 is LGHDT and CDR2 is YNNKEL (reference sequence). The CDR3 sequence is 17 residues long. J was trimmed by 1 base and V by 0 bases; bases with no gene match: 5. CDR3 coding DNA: TGTGCCAGCAGCCAAGATAGAACAGGGGGATCCTACAATGAGCAGTTCTTC. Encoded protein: CASSQDRTGGSYNEQFF.

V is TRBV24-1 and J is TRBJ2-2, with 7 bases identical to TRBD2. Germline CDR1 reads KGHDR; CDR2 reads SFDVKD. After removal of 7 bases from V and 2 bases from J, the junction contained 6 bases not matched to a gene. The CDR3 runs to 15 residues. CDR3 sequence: CATRDGLVNTGELFF. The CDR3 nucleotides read TGTGCCACCAGAGATGGACTAGTCAACACCGGGGAGCTGTTTTTT.

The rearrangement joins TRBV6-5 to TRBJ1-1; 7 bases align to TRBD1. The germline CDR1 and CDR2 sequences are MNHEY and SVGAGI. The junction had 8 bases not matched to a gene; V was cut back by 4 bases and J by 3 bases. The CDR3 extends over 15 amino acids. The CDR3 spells CASSFRLTGYTEAFF. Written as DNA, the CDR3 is TGTGCCAGCAGTTTTCGGCTGACAGGGTACACTGAAGCTTTCTTT.

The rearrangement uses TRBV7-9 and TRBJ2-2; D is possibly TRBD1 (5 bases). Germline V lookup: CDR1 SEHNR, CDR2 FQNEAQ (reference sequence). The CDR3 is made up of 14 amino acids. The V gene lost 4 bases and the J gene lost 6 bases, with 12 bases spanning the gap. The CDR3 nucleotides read TGTGCCAGCAGCTGGGGCAGGGTGCCCGGGGAGCTGTTTTTT. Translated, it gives CASSWGRVPGELFF. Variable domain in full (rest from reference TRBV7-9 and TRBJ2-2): DTGVSQNPRHKITKRGQNVTFRCDPISEHNRLYWYRQTLGQGPEFLTYFQNEAQLEKSRLLSDRFSAERPKGSFSTLEIQRTEQGDSAMYLCASSWGRVPGELFFGEGSRLTVL.

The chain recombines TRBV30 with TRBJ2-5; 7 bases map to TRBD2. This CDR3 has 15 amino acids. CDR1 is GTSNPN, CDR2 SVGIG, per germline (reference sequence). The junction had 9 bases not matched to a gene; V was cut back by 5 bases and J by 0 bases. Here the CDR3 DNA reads TGTGCCTGGCCCACCTATACTAGCGACCAAGAGACCCAGTACTTC. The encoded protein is CAWPTYTSDQETQYF.

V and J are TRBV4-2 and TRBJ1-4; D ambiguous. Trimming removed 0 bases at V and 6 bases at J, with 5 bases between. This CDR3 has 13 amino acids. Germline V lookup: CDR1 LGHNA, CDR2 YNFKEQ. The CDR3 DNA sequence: TGTGCCAGCAGCCAAGATAGAGATGAAAAACTGTTTTTT. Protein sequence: CASSQDRDEKLFF.

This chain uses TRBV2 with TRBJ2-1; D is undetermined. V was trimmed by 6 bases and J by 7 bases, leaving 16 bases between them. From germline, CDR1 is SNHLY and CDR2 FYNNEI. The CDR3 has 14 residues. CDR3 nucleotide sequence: TGTGCCAGCAGAGCACAAACGGTCAGGAATGAGCAGTTCTTC. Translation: CASRAQTVRNEQFF.

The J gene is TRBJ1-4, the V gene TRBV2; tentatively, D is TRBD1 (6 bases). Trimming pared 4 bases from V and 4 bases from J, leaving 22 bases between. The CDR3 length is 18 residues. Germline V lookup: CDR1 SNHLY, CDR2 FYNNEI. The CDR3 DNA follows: TGTGCCAGCAGTGGGGGGCCCCCGAGCCACGGGTATAATGAAAAACTGTTTTTT. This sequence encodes CASSGGPPSHGYNEKLFF.

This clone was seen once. The CDR3 DNA reads TGTGCCAGCAGAGAGGCAGGGGGCTTCGGAAAACTGTTTTTT. Amino acids: CASREAGGFGKLFF. The rearrangement links TRBV5-8 to TRBJ1-4; 8 bases are shared with TRBD1. CDR3 length: 14 residues. The V and J ends lost 5 bases and 10 bases, in that order; junction bases with no gene match: 10. The germline gives CDR1 SGHTS, CDR2 YDEGEE. The full variable domain, completed using reference TRBV5-8 and TRBJ1-4, is EAGVTQSPTHLIKTRGQQATLRCSPISGHTSVYWYQQALGLGLQFLLWYDEGEERNRGNFPPRFSGRQFPNYSSELNVNALELEDSALYLCASREAGGFGKLFFGSGTQLSVL.

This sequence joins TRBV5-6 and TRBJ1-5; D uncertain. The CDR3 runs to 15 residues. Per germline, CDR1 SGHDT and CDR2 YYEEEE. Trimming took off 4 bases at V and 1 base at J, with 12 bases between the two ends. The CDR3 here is CASSPGVGSNQPQHF. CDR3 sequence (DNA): TGTGCCAGCAGCCCCGGGGTAGGAAGCAATCAGCCCCAGCATTTT.